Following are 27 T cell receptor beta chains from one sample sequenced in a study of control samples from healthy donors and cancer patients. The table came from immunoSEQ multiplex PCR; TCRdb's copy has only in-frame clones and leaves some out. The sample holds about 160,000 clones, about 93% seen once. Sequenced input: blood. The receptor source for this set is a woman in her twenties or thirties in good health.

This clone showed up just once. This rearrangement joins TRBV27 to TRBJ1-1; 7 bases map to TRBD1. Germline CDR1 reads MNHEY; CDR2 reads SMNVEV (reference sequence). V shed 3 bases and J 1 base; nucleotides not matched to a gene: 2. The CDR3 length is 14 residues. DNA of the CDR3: TGTGCCAGCAGTTTTAGGACAGGGAACACTGAAGCTTTCTTT. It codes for CASSFRTGNTEAFF.

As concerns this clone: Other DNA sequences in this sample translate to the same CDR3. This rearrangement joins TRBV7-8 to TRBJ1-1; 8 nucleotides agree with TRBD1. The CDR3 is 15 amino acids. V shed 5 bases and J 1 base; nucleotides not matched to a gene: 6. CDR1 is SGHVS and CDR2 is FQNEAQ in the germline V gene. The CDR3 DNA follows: TGTGCCAGCAGCCCACCGGACAGGGAGAACACTGAAGCTTTCTTT. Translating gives CASSPPDRENTEAFF.

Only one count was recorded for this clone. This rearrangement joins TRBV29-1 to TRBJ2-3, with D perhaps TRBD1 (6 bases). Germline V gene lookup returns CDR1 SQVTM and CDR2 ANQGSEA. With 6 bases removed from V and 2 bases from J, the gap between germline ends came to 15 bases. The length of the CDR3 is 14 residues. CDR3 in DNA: TGCAGCGTGGGGCGGACAGCGGACACAGATACGCAGTATTTT. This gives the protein CSVGRTADTDTQYF.

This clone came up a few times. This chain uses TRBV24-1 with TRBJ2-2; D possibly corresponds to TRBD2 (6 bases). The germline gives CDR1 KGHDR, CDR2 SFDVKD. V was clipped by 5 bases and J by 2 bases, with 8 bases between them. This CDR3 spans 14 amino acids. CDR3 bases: TGTGCCACCAGTGTCGGGGGAAACACCGGGGAGCTGTTTTTT. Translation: CATSVGGNTGELFF.

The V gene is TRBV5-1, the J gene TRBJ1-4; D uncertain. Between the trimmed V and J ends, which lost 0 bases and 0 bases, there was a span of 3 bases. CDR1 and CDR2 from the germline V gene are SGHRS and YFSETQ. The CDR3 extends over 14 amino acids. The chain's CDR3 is CASSLDATNEKLFF. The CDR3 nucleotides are TGCGCCAGCAGCTTGGATGCAACTAATGAAAAACTGTTTTTT. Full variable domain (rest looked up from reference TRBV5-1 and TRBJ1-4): KAGVTQTPRYLIKTRGQQVTLSCSPISGHRSVSWYQQTPGQGLQFLFEYFSETQRNKGNFPGRFSGRQFSNSRSEMNVSTLELGDSALYLCASSLDATNEKLFFGSGTQLSVL.

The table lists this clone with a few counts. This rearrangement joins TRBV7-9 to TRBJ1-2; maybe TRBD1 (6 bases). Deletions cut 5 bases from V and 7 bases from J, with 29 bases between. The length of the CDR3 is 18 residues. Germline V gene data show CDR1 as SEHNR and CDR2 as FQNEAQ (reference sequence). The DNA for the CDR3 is TGTGCCAGCAGCCATAATGGTAACCGGGACACTCCCGGTATTGGCTACACCTTC. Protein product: CASSHNGNRDTPGIGYTF.

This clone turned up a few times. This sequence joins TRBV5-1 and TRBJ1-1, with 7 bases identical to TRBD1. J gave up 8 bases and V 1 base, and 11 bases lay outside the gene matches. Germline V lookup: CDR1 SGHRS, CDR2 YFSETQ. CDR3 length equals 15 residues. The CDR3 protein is CASSLRLTGTEEAFF. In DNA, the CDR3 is TGCGCCAGCAGCTTGAGGTTAACCGGGACAGAGGAAGCTTTCTTT.

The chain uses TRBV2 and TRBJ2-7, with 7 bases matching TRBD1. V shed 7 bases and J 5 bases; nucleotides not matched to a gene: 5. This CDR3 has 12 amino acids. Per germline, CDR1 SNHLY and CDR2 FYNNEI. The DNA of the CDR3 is TGTGCCAGCAACGACAGGGTAAACGAGCAGTACTTC. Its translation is CASNDRVNEQYF.

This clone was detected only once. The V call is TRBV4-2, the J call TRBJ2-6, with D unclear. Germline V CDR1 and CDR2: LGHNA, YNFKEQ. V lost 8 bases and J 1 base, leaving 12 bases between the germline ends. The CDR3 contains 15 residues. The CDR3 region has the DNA TGTGCCAGCGGGCATAAAGGATCTGGGGCCAACGTCCTGACTTTC. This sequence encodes CASGHKGSGANVLTF.

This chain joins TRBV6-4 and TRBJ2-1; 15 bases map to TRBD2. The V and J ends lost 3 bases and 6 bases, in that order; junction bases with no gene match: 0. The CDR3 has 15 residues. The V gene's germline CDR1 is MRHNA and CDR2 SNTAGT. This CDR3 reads CASSEGLAGGNEQFF. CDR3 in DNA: TGTGCCAGCAGTGAGGGACTAGCGGGAGGCAATGAGCAGTTCTTC.

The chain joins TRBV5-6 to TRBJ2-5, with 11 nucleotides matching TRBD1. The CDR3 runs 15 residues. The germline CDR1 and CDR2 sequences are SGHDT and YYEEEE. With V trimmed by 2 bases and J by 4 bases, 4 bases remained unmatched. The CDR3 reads CASSFRTGGPETQYF. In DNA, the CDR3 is TGTGCCAGCAGCTTCCGGACAGGGGGCCCAGAGACCCAGTACTTC.

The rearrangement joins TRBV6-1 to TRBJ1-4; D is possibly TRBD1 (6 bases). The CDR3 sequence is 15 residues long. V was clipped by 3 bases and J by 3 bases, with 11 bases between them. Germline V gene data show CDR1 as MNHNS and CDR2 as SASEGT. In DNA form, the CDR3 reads TGTGCCAGCAGTGACAGGGGTGCGTCTAATGAAAAACTGTTTTTT. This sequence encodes CASSDRGASNEKLFF.

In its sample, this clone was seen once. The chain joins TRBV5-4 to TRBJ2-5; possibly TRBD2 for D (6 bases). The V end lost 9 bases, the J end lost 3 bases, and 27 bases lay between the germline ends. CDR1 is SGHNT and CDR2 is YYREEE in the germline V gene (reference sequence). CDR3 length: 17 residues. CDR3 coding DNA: TGTGCCACCCTTACTATCGGGACTCCCTTTGGGGAAGAGACCCAGTACTTC. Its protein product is CATLTIGTPFGEETQYF.

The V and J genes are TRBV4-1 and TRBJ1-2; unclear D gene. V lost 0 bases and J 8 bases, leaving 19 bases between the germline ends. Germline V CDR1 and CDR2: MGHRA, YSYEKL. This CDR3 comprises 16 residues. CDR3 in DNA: TGCGCCAGCAGCCAAGATAGTTGGCAGCTGATGGGCGGCTACACCTTC. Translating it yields CASSQDSWQLMGGYTF.

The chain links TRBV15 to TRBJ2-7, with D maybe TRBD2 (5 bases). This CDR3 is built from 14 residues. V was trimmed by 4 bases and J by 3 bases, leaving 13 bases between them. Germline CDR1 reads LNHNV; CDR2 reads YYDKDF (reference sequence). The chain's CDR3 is CATSNRDHLYEQYF. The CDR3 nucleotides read TGTGCCACCAGCAACCGGGATCACCTCTACGAGCAGTACTTC. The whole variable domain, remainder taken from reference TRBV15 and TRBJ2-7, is DAMVIQNPRYQVTQFGKPVTLSCSQTLNHNVMYWYQQKSSQAPKLLFHYYDKDFNNEADTPDNFQSRRPNTSFCFLDIRSPGLGDTAMYLCATSNRDHLYEQYFGPGTRLTVT.

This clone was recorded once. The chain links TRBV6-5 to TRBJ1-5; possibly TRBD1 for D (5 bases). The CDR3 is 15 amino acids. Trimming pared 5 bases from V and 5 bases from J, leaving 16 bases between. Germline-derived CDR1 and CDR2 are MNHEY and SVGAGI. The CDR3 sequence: CASSTAGGFDQPQHF. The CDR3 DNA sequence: TGTGCCAGCAGTACGGCCGGGGGATTTGATCAGCCCCAGCATTTT.

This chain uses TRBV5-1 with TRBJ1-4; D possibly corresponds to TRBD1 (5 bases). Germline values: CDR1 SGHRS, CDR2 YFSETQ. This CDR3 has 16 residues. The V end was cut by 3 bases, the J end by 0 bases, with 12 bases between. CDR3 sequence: CASSWGRGSTNEKLFF. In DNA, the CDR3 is TGCGCCAGCAGCTGGGGCCGCGGATCAACTAATGAAAAACTGTTTTTT. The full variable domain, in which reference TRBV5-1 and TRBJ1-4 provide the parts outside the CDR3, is KAGVTQTPRYLIKTRGQQVTLSCSPISGHRSVSWYQQTPGQGLQFLFEYFSETQRNKGNFPGRFSGRQFSNSRSEMNVSTLELGDSALYLCASSWGRGSTNEKLFFGSGTQLSVL.

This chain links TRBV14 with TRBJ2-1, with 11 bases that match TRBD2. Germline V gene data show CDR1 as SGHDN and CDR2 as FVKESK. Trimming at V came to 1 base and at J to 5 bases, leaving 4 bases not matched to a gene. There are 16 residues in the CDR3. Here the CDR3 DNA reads TGTGCCAGCAGCCAAGTACTAGCGGGAGAGGACAATGAGCAGTTCTTC. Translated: CASSQVLAGEDNEQFF.

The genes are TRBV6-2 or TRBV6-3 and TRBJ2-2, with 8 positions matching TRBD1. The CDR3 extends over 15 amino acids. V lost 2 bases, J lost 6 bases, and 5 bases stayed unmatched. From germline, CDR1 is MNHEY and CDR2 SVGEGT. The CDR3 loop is CASSYADRVPGELFF. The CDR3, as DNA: TGTGCCAGCAGTTACGCGGACAGGGTCCCCGGGGAGCTGTTTTTT.

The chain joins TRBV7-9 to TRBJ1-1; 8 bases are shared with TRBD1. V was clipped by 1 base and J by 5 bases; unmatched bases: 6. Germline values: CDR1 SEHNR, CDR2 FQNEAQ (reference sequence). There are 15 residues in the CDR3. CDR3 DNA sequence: TGTGCCAGCAGCTTAGTTCAGGGGGCGCGGACTGAAGCTTTCTTT. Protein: CASSLVQGARTEAFF.

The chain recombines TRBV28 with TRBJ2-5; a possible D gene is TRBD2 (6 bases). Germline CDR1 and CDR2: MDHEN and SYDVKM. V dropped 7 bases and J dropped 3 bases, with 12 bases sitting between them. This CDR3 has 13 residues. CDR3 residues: CASTDGGEETQYF. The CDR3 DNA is TGTGCCAGCACCGACGGGGGTGAAGAGACCCAGTACTTC. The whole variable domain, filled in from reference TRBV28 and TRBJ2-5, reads DVKVTQSSRYLVKRTGEKVFLECVQDMDHENMFWYRQDPGLGLRLIYFSYDVKMKEKGDIPEGYSVSREKKERFSLILESASTNQTSMYLCASTDGGEETQYFGPGTRLLVL.

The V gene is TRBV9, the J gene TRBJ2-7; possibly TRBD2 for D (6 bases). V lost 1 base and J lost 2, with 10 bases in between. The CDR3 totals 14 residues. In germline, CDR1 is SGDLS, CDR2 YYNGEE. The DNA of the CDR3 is TGTGCCAGCAGCGTATCTCCGGGGGCCTACGAGCAGTACTTC. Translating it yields CASSVSPGAYEQYF.

CDR3 region: CASRPGWADQETQYF. CDR3 nucleotide sequence: TGTGCCAGCAGACCGGGTTGGGCGGACCAAGAGACCCAGTACTTC. The V and J genes are TRBV7-8 and TRBJ2-5; unclear D gene. CDR3 length equals 15 residues. The V gene lost 6 bases and the J gene lost 0 bases, with 14 bases spanning the gap. The germline gives CDR1 SGHVS, CDR2 FQNEAQ.

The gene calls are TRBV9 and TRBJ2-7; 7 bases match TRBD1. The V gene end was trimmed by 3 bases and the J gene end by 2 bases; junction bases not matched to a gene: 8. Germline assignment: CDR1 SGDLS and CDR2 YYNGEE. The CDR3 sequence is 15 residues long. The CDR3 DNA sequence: TGTGCCAGCAGCGCATACCGGGACAGTCCCTACGAGCAGTACTTC. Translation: CASSAYRDSPYEQYF.

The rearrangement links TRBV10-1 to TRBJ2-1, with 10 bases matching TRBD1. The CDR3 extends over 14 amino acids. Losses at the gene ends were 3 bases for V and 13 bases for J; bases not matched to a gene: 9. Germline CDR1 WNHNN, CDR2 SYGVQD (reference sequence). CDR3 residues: CASSERGDRGLQFF. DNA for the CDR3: TGCGCCAGCAGTGAACGAGGGGACAGGGGCCTCCAGTTCTTC.

CDR3 residues: CASTGQGIEAFF. In nucleotides, the CDR3 is TGTGCCAGCACGGGACAGGGCATTGAAGCTTTCTTT. The chain uses TRBV3-1 (or the pseudogene TRBV3-2) and TRBJ1-1; 9 bases map to TRBD1. J lost 7 bases, V lost 7 bases, and 4 bases had no gene match. The CDR3 length is 12 residues. Germline-derived CDR1 and CDR2 are LGHDT and YNNKEL (reference sequence).

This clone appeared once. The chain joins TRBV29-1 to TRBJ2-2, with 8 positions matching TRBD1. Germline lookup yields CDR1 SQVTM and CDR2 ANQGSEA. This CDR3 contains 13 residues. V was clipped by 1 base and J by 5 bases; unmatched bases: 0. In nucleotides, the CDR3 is TGCAGCGTTGAAGGGACAGGGACCGGGGAGCTGTTTTTT. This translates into CSVEGTGTGELFF.